This T cell receptor (beta chain) was captured by sequencing in a study of cytomegalovirus exposure and HLA in healthy donors (dated by TCRdb to about 2017). Study-level background: An earlier analysis of approximately 550 of the donors reported 250 to 300 Gb of sequence data and more than 90 million unique TCR beta sequences from about 200 million T cells. Class I and class II HLA loci were covered by the typing at four-digit resolution. Of the 300 to 500 genotyped donors, less than 90% were placed in the genetic ancestry cluster associated with self-reported Caucasian donors. The study aimed to test whether cataloging public T cell receptors could reveal signatures of past pathogen exposure. All discovery cohort repertoires had been generated using a single sequencing platform. Besides the first cohort of 666 subjects, a separate validation cohort made up of about 120 different subjects was used. In the later analysis, no new phenotypic data were used to find candidate immune exposures; instead, reliance was placed on TCR beta sequences and their occurrence across donors. To study patterns of TCR occurrence, a later analysis re-analyzed previously published TCR beta repertoires from 700 or so donors and added high-resolution HLA genotyping. An earlier analysis of 587 of the donors used high-throughput TCR beta sequencing to judge whether each TCR beta V gene segment behaved as functional or pseudogenic. Alongside the repertoire data, information on donor age, sex, ethnicity and CMV serostatus was compiled. Because of strong linkage in the cohort, five DR-DQ haplotypes were treated as single units for association and clustering. The number of donors typed differed by locus, with roughly 620-630 for A, B, C, DRB1 and DQB1, around 560 for DQA1, about 610 for DPA1, and 472 for DPB1. An early release covering 500 to 750 HLA-typed donors comprised approximately 290 gigabases of sequencing data and 85 million or so unique TCR sequences. A later genetic analysis took genome-wide SNP genotypes for about three fifths of the 666 donors and used that subset as a discovery cohort. The study combined high-throughput TCR immunosequencing, statistical association of individual TCRs with disease status, and machine learning to predict cytomegalovirus infection status. On average, over 200,000 unique TCR beta nucleotide sequences were sequenced per donor among some 420 genotyped donors of the cohort, with roughly 18% of those sequences being non-productive. The study used immunosequencing to profile the T cell repertoires of 666 subjects and linked those repertoires to cytomegalovirus serostatus. Points the paper makes about the study in general: The study listed 164 TCR beta chains as associated with cytomegalovirus. In a later analysis, several top co-occurrence clusters were reported to appear linked to parvovirus B19, influenza, CMV and Epstein-Barr virus. A group of highly shared sequence variants was considered likely to be a technical artifact of the sequencing pipeline. In a later analysis, around 15,000 TCR beta sequences were associated with specific HLA alleles at a false discovery rate of 0.05. Roughly uniform sequencing depth across donors was assumed in presence/absence analyses, although this assumption may not hold. A further reported finding was that TCR beta sequences accurately predicted the HLA-A and HLA-B alleles for most subjects in the first cohort. Compared with equally common non-associated chains, HLA-associated TCR beta chains in a later analysis were more clonally expanded and had lower generation probabilities. Some IMGT-functional V segments, including TRBV6-2 and TRBV6-3, could not be told apart with the 87-base-pair reads, so those segments were excluded. Seventeen rarely observed V segments, including chromosome 9 orphons, were excluded from the earlier analysis of a few hundred of the donors because counts were too low. In a later genetic analysis, a missense DCLRE1C variant was associated with V-gene and J-gene trimming of TCR beta chains, and the association was replicated in an independent cohort. In vitro tests confirmed that a few of the cytomegalovirus-associated TCR beta chains recognize cytomegalovirus antigens. Linkage disequilibrium might explain the correlated functional status among segregating V segments, but an unknown experimental factor could not be ruled out. This cohort had only TCR beta chains sequenced, and the lack of alpha or paired-chain data limited which features could be detected. Cytomegalovirus status was reported to be diagnosed by the classifier with high specificity and sensitivity in both the original and validation cohorts. CMV serostatus was the only immune exposure information available for the cohort. In an earlier analysis of about 540 of the donors, most TCR beta V segments were observed in productive rearrangements about 90% or about 30% of the time, broadly matching IMGT annotations. Because HLA typing was unavailable for some donors at each locus, only the typed subset was used in association tests. In a later analysis, most CMV-associated TCR beta chains were found to appear HLA-restricted, with HLA associations seemingly driven largely by CMV exposure. The authors suggested that the approach could potentially be extended to other disease states and immunological phenotypes. Compared with the approximately 670-donor mean, donors in an Asian-associated ancestry cluster had fewer N-insertions in productive TCRs, according to a later genetic analysis. Strong co-occurrence of HLA alleles, especially DR and DQ, made assigning TCR associations to individual alleles difficult. Most TCR sequences were observed very rarely across donors, whereas some public TCRs were present in many individuals. A later analysis found that TCR association rates varied across HLA loci, with DRB1 alleles showing the most associated TCRs and HLA-C alleles the fewest.

About this clone: The antigen this receptor binds is unknown. The record has no base qualities; no much larger clone is one base away.

Sequences GTSNPN (CDR1) and SVGIG (CDR2) are obtained from the germline V gene (reference sequence). The CDR3, from cysteine to phenylalanine, totals 15 residues. The read is trimmed to its CDR3 DNA, 45 bases read in frame from base 1. The germline V and J ends show losses of 2 bases and 5 bases respectively, and no gene match explains 6 bases of the junction. The cohort was made up of 650 to 700 healthy bone marrow donors. At the time of sampling, every cohort member was nominally healthy, though immune exposures that went unrecorded were likely present. The donor was CMV seropositive and belonged to the group of about 290 seropositive cohort members. Every donor gave a peripheral blood sample, and the peripheral blood mononuclear cells from that sample were used for TCR beta sequencing. Genomic DNA extraction from the blood cell samples was performed with the Qiagen DNeasy Blood Extraction Kit.

Receptors were amplified or captured by the immunoSEQ multiplex PCR assay. The multiplex PCR relied on a mix of 60 forward primers for TCR Vbeta segments and 13 reverse primers for TCR Jbeta segments. A multiplex PCR assay on genomic DNA amplified the CDR3 region of rearranged TCR beta genes. The amplified TCR beta libraries were sequenced on the Illumina HiSeq System as 87-base-pair reads. As for the original processing: Across the roughly 640 repertoires, a later analysis counted 78 million or so unique TCR beta chains, roughly 11 million of which were shared by at least two donors. To remove PCR and sequencing errors, raw reads were error-corrected and collapsed into unique sequences using a nearest-neighbor algorithm that merged closely related sequences. CDR3 sequences were aligned to IMGT reference sequences to assign V, D and J gene segments. For a sequence to be retained, at least a six-nucleotide match to both a V gene segment and a J gene segment was required. Rearrangements were classified as productive when the CDR3 lacked stop codons and remained in frame with V and J, and all other rearrangements were classified as non-productive. CDR3 was defined by IMGT convention, running from the second conserved V-encoded cysteine to the conserved J-encoded phenylalanine. Sequences without an unambiguous match to a single V gene segment were excluded from the earlier analysis of 587 of the donors. An earlier analysis of over 450 of the donors classified V segments as functional when productive rearrangements were above 56.7% and as segregating when the standard deviation between donors was above 5%. A statistical classification framework was developed to diagnose cytomegalovirus status using the catalog of TCR beta chain sequences. V and J gene assignment, in a later analysis, came from comparing TCR nucleotide sequences with IMGT/GENE-DB human TR gene sequences. The TCRdist pipeline was used in a later analysis to assign CDR3 sequences and most-parsimonious VDJ recombination scenarios. A later analysis defined each TCR beta chain by its CDR3 amino acid sequence plus V-gene family, and excluded reads lacking a unique V-gene family. In a later analysis, nearly 600 highly shared, low-generation-probability nucleotide sequences were removed to address suspected cross-contamination and a sequencing artifact. In a later analysis, a clonal expansion index for each public chain was calculated from normalized within-repertoire ranks of inferred template counts. Generation probabilities in a later analysis came from a VDJ recombination model fitted to out-of-frame rearrangements, and those results were checked against IGoR. A later analysis scored TCR-TCR, TCR-HLA and TCR-CMV co-occurrence with hypergeometric tests, applying a repertoire-size bias correction to TCR pairs. False discovery rates were estimated in a later analysis by permuting HLA or CMV assignments 20 times. In a later analysis, co-occurring TCRs were grouped using DBSCAN, with TCRdist sequence similarity added in when clustering inside HLA-allele-positive subsets. Repertoires with fewer than 30,000 or more than 120,000 public chains, plus five repertoires with anomalous nucleotide sharing, were excluded from co-occurrence clustering. TCRdb stores this immuneACCESS table with in-frame sequences only. Part of the clones is absent; in the studies checked, under half of the shortfall reflects unresolved V genes, and no reason is known for the rest. From that table come the V and J calls and clone size; the DNA was used to work out D and trimming. The sample records about 95,000 clones, under 85% of which are singletons. Roughly 9.8% of the sample is in the top ten clones.

The specimen was PBMCs. The receptor chain draws on TRBV30 and TRBJ1-5, with 10 bases in between that match TRBD1. This sequence originates from a young man in good health and CMV-seropositive. The CDR3 here reads CAWSPSGQGHQPQHF. The DNA reads as follows: TGTGCCTGGAGTCCCTCGGGACAGGGGCATCAGCCCCAGCATTTT.